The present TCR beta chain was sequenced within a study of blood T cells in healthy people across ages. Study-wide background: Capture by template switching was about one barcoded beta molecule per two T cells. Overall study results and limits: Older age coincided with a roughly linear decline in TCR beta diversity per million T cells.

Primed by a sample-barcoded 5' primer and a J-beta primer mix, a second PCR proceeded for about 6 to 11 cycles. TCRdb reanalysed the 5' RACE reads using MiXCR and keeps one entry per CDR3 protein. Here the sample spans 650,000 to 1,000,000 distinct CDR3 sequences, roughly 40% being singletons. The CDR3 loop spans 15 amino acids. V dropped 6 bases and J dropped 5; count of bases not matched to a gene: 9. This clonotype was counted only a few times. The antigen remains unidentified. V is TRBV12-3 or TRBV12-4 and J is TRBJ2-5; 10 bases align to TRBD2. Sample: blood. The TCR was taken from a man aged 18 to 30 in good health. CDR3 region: CASSPLAGGGETQYF. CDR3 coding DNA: TGTGCCAGCAGCCCCTTAGCGGGGGGCGGGGAGACCCAGTACTTC.